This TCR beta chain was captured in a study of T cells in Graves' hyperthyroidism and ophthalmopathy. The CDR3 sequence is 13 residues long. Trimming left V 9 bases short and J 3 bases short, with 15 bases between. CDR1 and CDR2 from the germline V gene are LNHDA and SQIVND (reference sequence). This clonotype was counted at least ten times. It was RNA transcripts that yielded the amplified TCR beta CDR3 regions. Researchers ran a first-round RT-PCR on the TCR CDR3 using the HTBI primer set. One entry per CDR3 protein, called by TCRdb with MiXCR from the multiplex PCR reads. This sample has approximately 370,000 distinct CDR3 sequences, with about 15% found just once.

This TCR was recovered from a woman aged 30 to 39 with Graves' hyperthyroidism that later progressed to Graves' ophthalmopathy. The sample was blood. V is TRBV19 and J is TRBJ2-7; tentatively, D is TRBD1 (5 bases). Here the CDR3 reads CASTGVRFYEQYF. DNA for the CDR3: TGTGCCAGCACAGGAGTCCGGTTCTACGAGCAGTACTTC.